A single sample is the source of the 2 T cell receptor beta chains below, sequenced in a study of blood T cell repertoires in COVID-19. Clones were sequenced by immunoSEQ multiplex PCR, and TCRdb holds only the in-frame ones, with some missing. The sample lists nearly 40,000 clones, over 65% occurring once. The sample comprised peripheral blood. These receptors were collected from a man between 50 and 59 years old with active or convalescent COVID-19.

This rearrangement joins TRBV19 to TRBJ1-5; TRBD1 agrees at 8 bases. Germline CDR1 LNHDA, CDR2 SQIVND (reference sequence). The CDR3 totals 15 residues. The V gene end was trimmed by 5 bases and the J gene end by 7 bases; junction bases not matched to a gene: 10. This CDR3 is CASSSPTGVVQPQHF. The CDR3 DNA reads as TGTGCCAGTAGTTCGCCGACAGGGGTGGTCCAGCCCCAGCATTTT.

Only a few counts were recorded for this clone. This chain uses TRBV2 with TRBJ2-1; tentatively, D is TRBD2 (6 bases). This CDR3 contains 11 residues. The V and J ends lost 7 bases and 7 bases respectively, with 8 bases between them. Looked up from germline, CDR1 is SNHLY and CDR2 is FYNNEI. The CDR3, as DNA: TGTGCCAGCATGGCGGGGAATGAGCAGTTCTTC. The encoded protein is CASMAGNEQFF.